Sequencing of this T cell receptor beta chain was carried out in a study of graft-versus-host responses after intestinal transplantation. About the research overall: Grafts were multivisceral, liver-intestinal, or isolated intestinal. Study results and limitations: Patients who carried graft-donor T cell macrochimerism also had high graft-versus-host to host-versus-graft clonal ratios in their allografts. The marrow of recipients harbored GvH clones, and ileum or blood showed some of them first.

As regards this clone: Its antigen is currently unknown.

V gave up 5 bases and J gave up 1 base, with 12 bases separating them. This CDR3 has 15 amino acids. The germline V gene encodes CDR1 LNHDA and CDR2 SQIVND (reference sequence). Sequencing used immunoSEQ multiplex PCR; TCRdb keeps in-frame clones, though not all of them. The sample shows tens of thousands of clones, over 75% of them seen only once. Sequencing used unstimulated CD8+ T cells sorted from spleen or lymph node cells, obtained before transplant. This receptor was obtained from a human donor who was the organ donor for an intestinal transplant. The rearrangement uses TRBV19 and TRBJ1-5, with no clear D. This CDR3 is CASSLKGKSNQPQHF. In DNA, the CDR3 is TGTGCCAGTAGTCTCAAGGGCAAAAGCAATCAGCCCCAGCATTTT.